The 20 T cell receptor beta chains given below trace back to one sample, sequenced in a study of radiotherapy plus CTLA-4 blockade in lung cancer. The repertoire was sequenced with immunoSEQ multiplex PCR; TCRdb's copy has only in-frame clones and lacks some. This table has about 50,000 clones, 70% to 90% appearing once. The sequencing used peripheral blood, collected from a patient treated with radiotherapy plus ipilimumab. These receptors were obtained from a human donor with non-small cell lung cancer whose response to radiotherapy plus ipilimumab could not be evaluated.

In this sample, this clone turned up once. J is TRBJ2-4 and V is TRBV5-1, with 9 positions matching TRBD2. Germline V gene sequence: CDR1 SGHRS, CDR2 YFSETQ. V lost 0 bases and J lost 3; bases outside the gene matches: 10. This CDR3 is built from 18 residues. The DNA for the CDR3 is TGCGCCAGCAGCTTGGGGACTAGCGTAAGAGGGGGCAAAAACATTCAGTACTTC. Residues: CASSLGTSVRGGKNIQYF.

The V and J genes are TRBV9 and TRBJ2-1; 12 bases map to TRBD2. V shed 2 bases, J shed 8 bases, and the junction held 8 bases outside the gene matches. The length of the CDR3 is 16 residues. Germline values: CDR1 SGDLS, CDR2 YYNGEE. CDR3 in DNA: TGTGCCAGCAGCGTGGCCCCGACTAGCGGGAGTTATGAGCAGTTCTTC. It translates to CASSVAPTSGSYEQFF.

The V call is TRBV15, the J call TRBJ1-5; TRBD1 matches 7 bases. This CDR3 contains 13 residues. Germline values: CDR1 LNHNV, CDR2 YYDKDF (reference sequence). V was pared by 8 bases and J by 6 bases, with 7 bases of the junction left unmatched. In DNA form, the CDR3 reads TGTGCCACCGCACAGGGGATGGGTCAGCCCCAGCATTTT. As protein: CATAQGMGQPQHF.

The J gene is TRBJ1-1, the V gene TRBV5-6; the D is unclear. The CDR3 extends over 13 amino acids. The germline V gene encodes CDR1 SGHDT and CDR2 YYEEEE. The germline V and J ends were trimmed by 1 base and 1 base, with 5 bases remaining between them. The CDR3 is CASSLLENTEAFF. Written as DNA, the CDR3 is TGTGCCAGCAGCTTGTTAGAGAACACTGAAGCTTTCTTT.

This clone came up once. This rearrangement joins TRBV5-1 to TRBJ1-2; 10 bases align to TRBD1. Per the germline V gene, CDR1 is SGHRS and CDR2 is YFSETQ. This CDR3 contains 12 residues. The V and J ends lost 4 bases and 6 bases, in that order; junction bases with no gene match: 0. Written as DNA, the CDR3 is TGCGCCAGCAGCGGGACAGGGGATGGCTACACCTTC. This codes for CASSGTGDGYTF.

The chain couples TRBV5-8 to TRBJ2-5; 7 positions agree with TRBD1. J lost 5 bases, V lost 2 bases, and 9 bases had no gene match. Germline CDR1 is SGHTS and CDR2 is YDEGEE. This CDR3 has 15 amino acids. The chain's CDR3 is CASSLGRAQGETQYF. The DNA of the CDR3 is TGTGCCAGCAGCTTAGGCAGGGCACAGGGGGAGACCCAGTACTTC.

The chain has TRBV27 and TRBJ2-3; 11 bases are shared with TRBD2. J was trimmed by 2 bases and V by 3 bases; bases with no gene match: 1. CDR3 size: 15 residues. The germline V gene encodes CDR1 MNHEY and CDR2 SMNVEV (reference sequence). The CDR3 spells CASSFSGRDTDTQYF. Here the CDR3 DNA reads TGTGCCAGCAGTTTTAGCGGGAGGGACACAGATACGCAGTATTTT.

CDR3 nucleotide sequence: TGTGCCACCTCAGGGGGCGAGCCCGGGGAGCTGTTTTTT. It translates to CATSGGEPGELFF. The chain carries TRBV6-5 and TRBJ2-2; 8 nucleotides agree with TRBD1. After removal of 10 bases from V and 6 bases from J, the junction contained 7 bases not matched to a gene. The germline V gene encodes CDR1 MNHEY and CDR2 SVGAGI. The CDR3 covers 13 residues.

The chain couples TRBV9 to TRBJ1-1; TRBD1 is a possible D gene (6 bases). Trimming removed 3 bases from V and 4 bases from J, with 16 bases in between. CDR1 SGDLS and CDR2 YYNGEE come from the germline V gene. The length of the CDR3 is 15 residues. In DNA form, the CDR3 reads TGTGCCAGCAGCGCCGGGACCCAGGGGAGCACTGAAGCTTTCTTT. Encoded protein: CASSAGTQGSTEAFF.

This clone was detected once. The V and J genes are TRBV28 and TRBJ2-4; unclear D gene. The germline gives CDR1 MDHEN, CDR2 SYDVKM. V was trimmed by 3 bases and J by 5 bases, leaving 5 bases between them. The CDR3 loop spans 12 amino acids. CDR3 region: CASSLGENIQYF. The CDR3 nucleotides read TGTGCCAGCAGTTTGGGCGAAAACATTCAGTACTTC. Based on the CDR3 plus reference TRBV28 and TRBJ2-4, the full variable domain is DVKVTQSSRYLVKRTGEKVFLECVQDMDHENMFWYRQDPGLGLRLIYFSYDVKMKEKGDIPEGYSVSREKKERFSLILESASTNQTSMYLCASSLGENIQYFGAGTRLSVL.

This CDR3 is CAIKSGSPNEQFF. CDR3 in DNA: TGTGCCATCAAGAGCGGGAGCCCCAATGAGCAGTTCTTC. This chain connects TRBV10-3 to TRBJ2-1, with 8 bases identical to TRBD2. J gave up 6 bases and V 7 bases, and 5 bases lay outside the gene matches. Germline V gene sequence: CDR1 ENHRY, CDR2 SYGVKD. The CDR3 loop spans 13 amino acids.

The J gene is TRBJ1-2, the V gene TRBV21-1. TRBV21-1 is annotated as a pseudogene. The CDR3 is 17 residues long. The CDR3 DNA is TGTGCCAGCAGCACCATCCTCGTCGATTTGGGTCCGGGTGGCTACACCTTC. This encodes CASSTILVDLGPGGYTF.

The gene calls are TRBV28 and TRBJ1-5, with D unclear. CDR1 MDHEN and CDR2 SYDVKM come from the germline V gene. This CDR3 is 15 amino acids long. Trimming stripped 6 bases from V and 0 bases from J, with 12 bases between. The CDR3 is CASRYPGSSNQPQHF. As DNA, the CDR3 is TGTGCCAGCAGGTACCCGGGATCTAGCAATCAGCCCCAGCATTTT.

This chain links TRBV28 with TRBJ2-1; 12 nucleotides line up with TRBD2. This CDR3 spans 16 amino acids. V lost 3 bases and J lost 3; bases outside the gene matches: 3. CDR1 and CDR2 (germline): MDHEN, SYDVKM. CDR3 bases: TGTGCCAGCAGTTTCTGGACTAGCGGGAACTACAATGAGCAGTTCTTC. Its protein is CASSFWTSGNYNEQFF.

The genes are TRBV9 and TRBJ1-1; D ambiguous. CDR1 is SGDLS and CDR2 is YYNGEE in the germline V gene. V was pared by 4 bases and J by 4 bases, with 17 bases between. The CDR3 has 15 residues. CDR3 DNA sequence: TGTGCCAGCAGCCCCGCCCCGGAGATATTCACTGAAGCTTTCTTT. Amino acids: CASSPAPEIFTEAFF.

The chain carries TRBV4-3 and TRBJ1-5, with a possible D match to TRBD1 (6 bases). The germline CDR1 and CDR2 sequences are LGHNA and YSLEER. The CDR3 runs to 15 residues. V gave up 1 base and J gave up 4 bases, with 11 bases separating them. The CDR3 DNA is TGCGCCAGCAGCCAAGCGAACACAGGGAATCAGCCCCAGCATTTT. Translated, it gives CASSQANTGNQPQHF.

In this sample, this clone turned up once. CDR3 residues: CASSQGTVNEKLFF. The CDR3 DNA reads TGCGCCAGCAGCCAAGGGACAGTTAATGAAAAACTGTTTTTT. This chain uses TRBV4-1 with TRBJ1-4, with D perhaps matching TRBD1 (6 bases). Trimming stripped 1 base from V and 4 bases from J, with 7 bases between. The CDR3 has 14 residues. Per the germline V gene, CDR1 is MGHRA and CDR2 is YSYEKL.

This clone was seen just once. The chain recombines TRBV7-3 with TRBJ2-2, with a tentative D call TRBD1 (5 bases). The CDR3 spans 16 residues. V gave up 2 bases and J gave up 1 base, with 11 bases separating them. Germline assignment: CDR1 SGHTA and CDR2 FQGTGA. The CDR3 loop reads CASSLSGHLNTGELFF. The CDR3 DNA sequence: TGTGCCAGCAGCTTATCAGGGCACCTGAACACCGGGGAGCTGTTTTTT.

The gene calls are TRBV18 and TRBJ2-3, with a tentative D call TRBD1 (5 bases). The CDR3 length is 15 residues. From germline, CDR1 is KGHSH and CDR2 LQKENI. Trimming left V 4 bases short and J 0 bases short, with 11 bases between. The CDR3 DNA reads as TGTGCCAGCTCACTCAGGGTCGGTAGCACAGATACGCAGTATTTT. Its protein is CASSLRVGSTDTQYF.

The CDR3 region is CASSLEAGLTDTQYF. The CDR3 region has the DNA TGTGCCAGCAGCTTAGAAGCGGGGCTCACAGATACGCAGTATTTT. V is TRBV7-6 and J is TRBJ2-3; 7 positions match TRBD2. The ends lost 1 base at V and 2 bases at J; junction bases unmatched: 3. The germline CDR1 and CDR2 sequences are SGHVS and FNYEAQ. CDR3 length: 15 residues.